The 14 T cell receptor beta chains below all came from one sample that was sequenced in a study of identifying expanded T cells in peripheral blood. Repertoires were generated with immunoSEQ multiplex PCR, while TCRdb's copy carries only in-frame clones and drops some. The sample shows more than 45,000 clones, about four fifths of them seen only once. Sequencing was performed on blood. All receptors come from a person aged 18 to 70 in good health.

This clone was observed a single time. The gene calls are TRBV2 and TRBJ1-3, with 9 bases identical to TRBD1. Germline V gene data show CDR1 as SNHLY and CDR2 as FYNNEI. There are 14 residues in the CDR3. V lost 4 bases to trimming and J lost 14 bases; unmatched junction nucleotides: 12. The CDR3 sequence is CASSVIRDRVVLYF. DNA of the CDR3: TGTGCCAGCAGTGTCATCAGGGACAGGGTTGTCTTATATTTT.

J is TRBJ1-5 and V is TRBV6-5; D is unresolved. The CDR3 spans 14 residues. Germline assignment: CDR1 MNHEY and CDR2 SVGAGI. The V and J ends lost 0 bases and 2 bases respectively, with 5 bases between them. The CDR3 spells CASSYSSRNQPQHF. Here the CDR3 DNA reads TGTGCCAGCAGTTACTCGAGTCGCAATCAGCCCCAGCATTTT.

The J gene is TRBJ1-2, the V gene TRBV11-2; D is unresolved. This CDR3 spans 14 amino acids. The germline V and J ends were trimmed by 1 base and 2 bases, with 8 bases remaining between them. Germline-derived CDR1 and CDR2 are SGHAT and FQNNGV. The CDR3 nucleotides are TGTGCCAGCAGCTTAGGAACGACCAACTATGGCTACACCTTC. It encodes CASSLGTTNYGYTF.

This sequence joins TRBV7-3 and TRBJ2-1; D might be TRBD2 (7 bases). V dropped 5 bases and J dropped 9 bases, with 17 bases sitting between them. Germline V CDR1 and CDR2: SGHTA, FQGTGA. The CDR3 loop spans 14 amino acids. The CDR3 DNA reads TGTGCCAGCAGCCCCCGGGGGGCCAGTCCTGAGCAGTTCTTC. Protein: CASSPRGASPEQFF.

This rearrangement joins TRBV29-1 to TRBJ1-4; 8 bases line up with TRBD1. The CDR3 consists of 14 residues. The V gene end was trimmed by 6 bases and the J gene end by 2 bases; junction bases not matched to a gene: 5. CDR1 and CDR2 from the germline V gene are SQVTM and ANQGSEA. As DNA, the CDR3 is TGCAGCGTACCTGACAGGGGTACTAATGAAAAACTGTTTTTT. It yields the protein CSVPDRGTNEKLFF.

The chain joins TRBV18 to TRBJ2-1; TRBD2 matches 10 bases. This CDR3 has 15 amino acids. CDR1 and CDR2 (germline): KGHSH, LQKENI. Germline trimming cut 3 bases from V and 3 bases from J; bases unmatched to any gene: 2. CDR3 in amino acids: CASSPRTSGYNEQFF. The DNA of the CDR3 is TGTGCCAGCTCACCGAGGACTAGCGGCTACAATGAGCAGTTCTTC. Drawing the rest from reference TRBV18 and TRBJ2-1, the complete variable domain is NAGVMQNPRHLVRRRGQEARLRCSPMKGHSHVYWYRQLPEEGLKFMVYLQKENIIDESGMPKERFSAEFPKEGPSILRIQQVVRGDSAAYFCASSPRTSGYNEQFFGPGTRLTVL.

The gene calls are TRBV2 and TRBJ2-2; unclear D gene. Trimming took 0 bases from V and 7 from J, leaving 9 bases between them. CDR1 is SNHLY and CDR2 is FYNNEI in the germline V gene. The CDR3 is 14 amino acids. The CDR3 loop is CASSEASAGGELFF. As DNA, the CDR3 is TGTGCCAGCAGTGAAGCGTCAGCAGGCGGGGAGCTGTTTTTT.

The CDR3 loop is CASRPRQWDYNEQFF. CDR3 nucleotides: TGTGCCAGCAGACCACGACAATGGGACTACAATGAGCAGTTCTTC. The J gene is TRBJ2-1, the V gene TRBV7-9, with D hard to call. Trimming left V 6 bases short and J 3 bases short, with 15 bases between. CDR3 length equals 15 residues. CDR1 and CDR2 (germline): SEHNR, FQNEAQ (reference sequence).

The CDR3 loop is CASSRKGGAAGGETQYF. The CDR3 DNA is TGTGCCAGCAGCCGCAAAGGGGGAGCGGCGGGAGGGGAGACCCAGTACTTC. The chain uses TRBV7-8 and TRBJ2-5; TRBD2 matches at 9 bases. J lost 5 bases, V lost 5 bases, and 15 bases had no gene match. Germline CDR1 and CDR2: SGHVS and FQNEAQ. The CDR3 spans 17 residues.

This sequence joins TRBV5-5 and TRBJ2-7; no clear D gene. The V end lost 5 bases, the J end lost 1 base, and 16 bases lay between the germline ends. The CDR3 extends over 15 amino acids. The germline V gene encodes CDR1 SGHKS and CDR2 YYEKEE (reference sequence). The CDR3 DNA follows: TGTGCCAGCAGTGGTTGGGCGGTGACTTCCTACGAGCAGTACGTC. It specifies CASSGWAVTSYEQYV.

The genes are TRBV11-2 and TRBJ2-1; D gene uncertain. Trimming shortened V by 2 bases and J by 2 bases, and 7 bases separated the two germline ends. The CDR3 loop spans 14 amino acids. Germline values: CDR1 SGHAT, CDR2 FQNNGV. CDR3 protein: CASSLLGTYNEQFF. DNA of the CDR3: TGTGCCAGCAGCTTATTGGGGACCTACAATGAGCAGTTCTTC.

The chain employs TRBV10-3 and TRBJ1-4; 12 bases are shared with TRBD1. This CDR3 spans 14 amino acids. The germline V gene has CDR1 ENHRY and CDR2 SYGVKD. After removal of 10 bases from V and 6 bases from J, the junction contained 6 bases not matched to a gene. CDR3 region: CATSGTGGDEKLFF. As DNA, the CDR3 is TGTGCCACCTCCGGGACAGGGGGCGATGAAAAACTGTTTTTT.

The rearrangement uses TRBV15 and TRBJ2-5, with a possible D match to TRBD2 (5 bases). Per germline, CDR1 LNHNV and CDR2 YYDKDF (reference sequence). CDR3 length: 15 residues. The V end was cut by 4 bases, the J end by 5 bases, with 17 bases between. CDR3 in amino acids: CATSKVGGPGETQYF. For the CDR3, the DNA is TGTGCCACCAGCAAAGTGGGCGGGCCAGGTGAGACCCAGTACTTC.

This sequence joins TRBV19 and TRBJ1-1; D gene ambiguous. The V gene's germline CDR1 is LNHDA and CDR2 SQIVND (reference sequence). The CDR3 runs 10 residues. Trimming shortened V by 7 bases and J by 7 bases, and 7 bases separated the two germline ends. The CDR3 DNA sequence: TGTGCCAGTAAGGGAGATGAAGCTTTCTTT. Amino acid sequence: CASKGDEAFF.